The clone carrying this TCR beta chain has just a few counts. This record belongs to a study of early T cells in non-severe SARS-CoV-2 infection. This CDR3 region has 16 residues. Germline CDR1 and CDR2: SGHRS and YFSETQ. The ends were cut back, 4 bases at V and 0 bases at J, with 14 bases in the middle. TCRdb re-derived calls from the 5' RACE reads in MiXCR, one entry per CDR3 protein. Here the sample spans under 100,000 distinct CDR3 sequences, 9.5% to 11% being singletons. This receptor was obtained from an adult who was a healthcare worker with PCR-confirmed SARS-CoV-2 infection or an uninfected control (not recorded which). The rearrangement links TRBV5-1 to TRBJ2-1; D is possibly TRBD1 or TRBD2 (5 bases each). The material sequenced was whole blood. CDR3 nucleotide sequence: TGCGCCAGCAGCGAACAGAGGGGTCCCTCCTACAATGAGCAGTTCTTC. It yields the protein CASSEQRGPSYNEQFF.